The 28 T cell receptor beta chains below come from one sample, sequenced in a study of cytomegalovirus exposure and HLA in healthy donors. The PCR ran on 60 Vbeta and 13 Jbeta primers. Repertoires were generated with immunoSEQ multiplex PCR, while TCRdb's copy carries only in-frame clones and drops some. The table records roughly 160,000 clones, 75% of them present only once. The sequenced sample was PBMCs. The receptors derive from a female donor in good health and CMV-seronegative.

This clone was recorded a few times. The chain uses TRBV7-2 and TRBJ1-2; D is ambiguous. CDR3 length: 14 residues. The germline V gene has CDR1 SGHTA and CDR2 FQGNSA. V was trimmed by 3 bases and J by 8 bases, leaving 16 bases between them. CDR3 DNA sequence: TGTGCCAGCAGCTTCCCCGACCGGGTCCGGGGCTACACCTTC. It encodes CASSFPDRVRGYTF.

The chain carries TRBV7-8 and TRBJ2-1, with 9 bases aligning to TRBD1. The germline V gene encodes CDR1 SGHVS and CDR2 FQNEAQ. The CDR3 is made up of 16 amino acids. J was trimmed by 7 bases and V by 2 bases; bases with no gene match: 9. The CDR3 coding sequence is TGTGCCAGCAGCTTATGGACAGGGGTCCGTAAGAATGAGCAGTTCTTC. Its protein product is CASSLWTGVRKNEQFF.

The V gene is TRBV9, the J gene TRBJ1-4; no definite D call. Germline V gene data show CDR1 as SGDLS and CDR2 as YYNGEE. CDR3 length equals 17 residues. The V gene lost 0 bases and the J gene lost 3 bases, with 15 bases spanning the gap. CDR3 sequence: CASSVGGGRVPNEKLFF. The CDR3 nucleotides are TGTGCCAGCAGCGTAGGTGGAGGGAGGGTGCCTAATGAAAAACTGTTTTTT.

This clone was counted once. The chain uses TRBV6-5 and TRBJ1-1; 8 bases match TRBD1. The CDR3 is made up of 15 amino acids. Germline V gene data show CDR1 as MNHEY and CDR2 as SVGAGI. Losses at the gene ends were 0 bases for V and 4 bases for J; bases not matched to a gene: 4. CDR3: CASSYSRQGSTEAFF. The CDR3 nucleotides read TGTGCCAGCAGTTACTCGAGACAGGGGAGCACTGAAGCTTTCTTT.

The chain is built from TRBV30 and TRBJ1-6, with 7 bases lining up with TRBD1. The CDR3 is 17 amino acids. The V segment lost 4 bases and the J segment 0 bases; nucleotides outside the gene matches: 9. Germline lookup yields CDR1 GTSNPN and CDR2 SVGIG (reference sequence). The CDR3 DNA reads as TGTGCCTGGATCCGACAGGGCGAGAGCTCCTATAATTCACCCCTCCACTTT. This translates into CAWIRQGESSYNSPLHF.

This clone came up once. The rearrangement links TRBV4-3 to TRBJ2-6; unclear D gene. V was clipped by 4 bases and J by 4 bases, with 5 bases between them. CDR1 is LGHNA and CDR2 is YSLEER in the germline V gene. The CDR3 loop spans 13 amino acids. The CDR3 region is CASSPTGANVLTF. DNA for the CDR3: TGCGCCAGCAGCCCCACAGGGGCCAACGTCCTGACTTTC.

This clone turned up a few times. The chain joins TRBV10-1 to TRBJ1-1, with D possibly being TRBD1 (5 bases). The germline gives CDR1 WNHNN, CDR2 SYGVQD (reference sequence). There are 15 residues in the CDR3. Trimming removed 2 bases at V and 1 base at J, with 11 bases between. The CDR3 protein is CASSEGQGENTEAFF. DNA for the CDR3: TGCGCCAGCAGTGAGGGGCAGGGCGAGAACACTGAAGCTTTCTTT.

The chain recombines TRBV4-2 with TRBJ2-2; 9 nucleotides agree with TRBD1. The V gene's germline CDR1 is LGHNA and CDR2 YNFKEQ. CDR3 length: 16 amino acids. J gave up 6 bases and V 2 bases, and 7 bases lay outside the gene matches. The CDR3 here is CASSQMDRGGSGELFF. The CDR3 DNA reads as TGTGCCAGCAGCCAAATGGACAGGGGAGGGTCCGGGGAGCTGTTTTTT.

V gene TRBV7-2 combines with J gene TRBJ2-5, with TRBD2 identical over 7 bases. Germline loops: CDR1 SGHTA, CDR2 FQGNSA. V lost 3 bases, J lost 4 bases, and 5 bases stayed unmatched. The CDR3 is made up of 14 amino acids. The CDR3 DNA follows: TGTGCCAGCAGCTTTACGGGGAGGGCAGAGACCCAGTACTTC. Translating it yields CASSFTGRAETQYF. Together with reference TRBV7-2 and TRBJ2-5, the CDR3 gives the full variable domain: GAGVSQSPSNKVTEKGKDVELRCDPISGHTALYWYRQSLGQGLEFLIYFQGNSAPDKSGLPSDRFSAERTGGSVSTLTIQRTQQEDSAVYLCASSFTGRAETQYFGPGTRLLVL.

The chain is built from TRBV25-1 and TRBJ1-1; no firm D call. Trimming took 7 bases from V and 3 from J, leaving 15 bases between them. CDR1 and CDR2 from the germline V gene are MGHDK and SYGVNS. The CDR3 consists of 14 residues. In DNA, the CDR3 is TGTGCCAGCAAGGAGGCAGGAGATTACACTGAAGCTTTCTTT. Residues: CASKEAGDYTEAFF.

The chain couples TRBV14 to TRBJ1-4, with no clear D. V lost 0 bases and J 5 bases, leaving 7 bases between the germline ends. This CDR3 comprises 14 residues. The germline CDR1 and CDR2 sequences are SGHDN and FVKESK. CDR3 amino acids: CASSQELLNEKLFF. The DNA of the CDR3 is TGTGCCAGCAGCCAAGAGCTACTAAATGAAAAACTGTTTTTT.

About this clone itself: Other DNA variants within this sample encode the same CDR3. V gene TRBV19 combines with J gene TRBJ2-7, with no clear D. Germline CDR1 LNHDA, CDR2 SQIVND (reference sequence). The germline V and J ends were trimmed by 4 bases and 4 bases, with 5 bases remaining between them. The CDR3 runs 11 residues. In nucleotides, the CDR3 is TGTGCCAGTAGTAGCGGATACGAGCAGTACTTC. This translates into CASSSGYEQYF.

The CDR3 here is CASSEAGDNQPQHF. CDR3 nucleotides: TGTGCCAGCAGTGAAGCAGGGGACAATCAGCCCCAGCATTTT. This chain uses TRBV6-1 with TRBJ1-5, with D tentatively TRBD1 (5 bases). V gave up 0 bases and J gave up 3 bases, with 6 bases separating them. Germline V CDR1 and CDR2: MNHNS, SASEGT. This CDR3 has 14 residues.

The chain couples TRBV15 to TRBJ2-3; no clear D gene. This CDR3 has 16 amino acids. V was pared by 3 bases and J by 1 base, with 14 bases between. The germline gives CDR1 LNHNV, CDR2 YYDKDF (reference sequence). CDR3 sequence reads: CATSSLVLARTDTQYF. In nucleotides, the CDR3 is TGTGCCACCAGCAGCCTCGTCCTGGCCCGCACAGATACGCAGTATTTT.

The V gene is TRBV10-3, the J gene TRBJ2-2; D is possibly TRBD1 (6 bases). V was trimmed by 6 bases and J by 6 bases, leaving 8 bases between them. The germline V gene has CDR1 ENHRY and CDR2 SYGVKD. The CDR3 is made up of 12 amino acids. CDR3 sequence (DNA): TGTGCCATCAGGGACAGCGCCGGGGAGCTGTTTTTT. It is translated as CAIRDSAGELFF.

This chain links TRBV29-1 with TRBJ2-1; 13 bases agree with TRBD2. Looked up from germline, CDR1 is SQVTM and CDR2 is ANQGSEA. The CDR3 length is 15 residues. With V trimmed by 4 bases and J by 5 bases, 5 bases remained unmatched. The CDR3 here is CSVVKGLAGDNEQFF. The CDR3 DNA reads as TGCAGCGTTGTCAAAGGACTAGCGGGGGACAATGAGCAGTTCTTC.

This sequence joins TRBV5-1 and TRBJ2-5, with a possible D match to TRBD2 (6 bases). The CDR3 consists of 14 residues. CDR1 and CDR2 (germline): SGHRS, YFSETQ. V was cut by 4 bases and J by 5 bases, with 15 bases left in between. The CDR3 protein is CASSPARAGETQYF. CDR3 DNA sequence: TGCGCCAGCAGCCCCGCTAGGGCGGGGGAGACCCAGTACTTC.

Here the CDR3 reads CSVGGGLAGAARETQYF. CDR3 DNA: TGCAGCGTTGGTGGGGGACTAGCGGGGGCCGCGCGGGAGACCCAGTACTTC. The V gene is TRBV29-1, the J gene TRBJ2-5; 14 nucleotides agree with TRBD2. V was clipped by 4 bases and J by 5 bases; unmatched bases: 12. The CDR3 totals 17 residues. CDR1 and CDR2 from the germline V gene are SQVTM and ANQGSEA.

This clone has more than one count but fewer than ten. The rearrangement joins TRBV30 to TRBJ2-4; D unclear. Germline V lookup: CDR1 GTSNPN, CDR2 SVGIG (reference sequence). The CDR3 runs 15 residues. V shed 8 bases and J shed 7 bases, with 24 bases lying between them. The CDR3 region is CAPPNPTSCGNIQYF. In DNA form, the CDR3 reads TGTGCCCCCCCTAACCCGACTTCCTGTGGGAACATTCAGTACTTC. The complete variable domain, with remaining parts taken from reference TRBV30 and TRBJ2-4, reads SQTIHQWPATLVQPVGSPLSLECTVEGTSNPNLYWYRQAAGRGLQLLFYSVGIGQISSEVPQNLSASRPQDRQFILSSKKLLLSDSGFYLCAPPNPTSCGNIQYFGAGTRLSVL.

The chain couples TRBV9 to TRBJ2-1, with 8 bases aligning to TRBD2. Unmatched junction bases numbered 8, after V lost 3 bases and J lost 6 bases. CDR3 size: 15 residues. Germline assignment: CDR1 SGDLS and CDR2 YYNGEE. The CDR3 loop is CASSEGTGGTNEQFF. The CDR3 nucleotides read TGTGCCAGCAGCGAGGGAACGGGAGGGACCAATGAGCAGTTCTTC.

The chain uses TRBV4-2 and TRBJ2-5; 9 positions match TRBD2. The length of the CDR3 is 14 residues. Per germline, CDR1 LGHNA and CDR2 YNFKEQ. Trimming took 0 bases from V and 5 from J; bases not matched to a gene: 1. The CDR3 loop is CASSQEGLAETQYF. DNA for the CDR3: TGTGCCAGCAGCCAAGAAGGACTAGCGGAGACCCAGTACTTC.

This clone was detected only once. CDR3 protein: CAWREGAEAFF. In DNA form, the CDR3 reads TGTGCCTGGAGGGAAGGGGCTGAAGCTTTCTTT. The chain joins TRBV30 to TRBJ1-1; TRBD1 is a possible D gene (5 bases). Germline CDR1 and CDR2: GTSNPN and SVGIG (reference sequence). The CDR3 length is 11 residues. V gave up 3 bases and J gave up 6 bases, with 8 bases separating them.

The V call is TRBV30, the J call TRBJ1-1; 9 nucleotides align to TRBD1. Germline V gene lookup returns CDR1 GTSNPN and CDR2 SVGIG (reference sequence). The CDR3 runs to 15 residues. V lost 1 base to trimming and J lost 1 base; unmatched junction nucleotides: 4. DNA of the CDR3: TGTGCCTGGAGTGGTACAGGGGGCTGGAACACTGAAGCTTTCTTT. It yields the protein CAWSGTGGWNTEAFF.

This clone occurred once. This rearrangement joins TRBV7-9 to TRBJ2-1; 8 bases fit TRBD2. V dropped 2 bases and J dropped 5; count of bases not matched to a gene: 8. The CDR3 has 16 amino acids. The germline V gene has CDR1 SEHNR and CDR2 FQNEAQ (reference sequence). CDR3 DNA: TGTGCCAGCAGCTTACATGGGACTAGGGGCGACAATGAGCAGTTCTTC. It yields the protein CASSLHGTRGDNEQFF.

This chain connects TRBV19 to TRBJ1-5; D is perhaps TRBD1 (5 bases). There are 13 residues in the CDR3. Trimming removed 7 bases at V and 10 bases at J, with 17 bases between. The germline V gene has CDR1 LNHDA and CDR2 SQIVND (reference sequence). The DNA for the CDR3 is TGTGCCAGTACCCCGGCGGGGGATCTACCCCAGCATTTT. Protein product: CASTPAGDLPQHF.

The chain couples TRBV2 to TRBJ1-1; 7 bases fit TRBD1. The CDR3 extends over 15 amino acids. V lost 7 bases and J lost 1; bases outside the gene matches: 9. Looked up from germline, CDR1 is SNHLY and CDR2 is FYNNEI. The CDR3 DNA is TGTGCCAGCAATATCGACAGGGCAGCGAACACTGAAGCTTTCTTT. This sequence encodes CASNIDRAANTEAFF.

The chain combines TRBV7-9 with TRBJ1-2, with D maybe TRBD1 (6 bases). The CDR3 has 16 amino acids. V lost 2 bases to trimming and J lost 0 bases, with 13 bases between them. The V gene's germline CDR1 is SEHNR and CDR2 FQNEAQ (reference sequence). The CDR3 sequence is CASSLPTGLANYGYTF. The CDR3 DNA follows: TGTGCCAGCAGCTTACCGACAGGTTTAGCTAACTATGGCTACACCTTC.

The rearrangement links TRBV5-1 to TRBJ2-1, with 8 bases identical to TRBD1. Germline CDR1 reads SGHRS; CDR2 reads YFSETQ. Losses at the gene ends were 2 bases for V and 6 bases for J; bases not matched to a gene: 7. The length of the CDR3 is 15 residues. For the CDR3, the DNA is TGCGCCAGCAGCTTCGGTCCCACAGGGGGCAATGAGCAGTTCTTC. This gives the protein CASSFGPTGGNEQFF. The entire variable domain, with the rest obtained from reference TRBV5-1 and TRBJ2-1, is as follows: KAGVTQTPRYLIKTRGQQVTLSCSPISGHRSVSWYQQTPGQGLQFLFEYFSETQRNKGNFPGRFSGRQFSNSRSEMNVSTLELGDSALYLCASSFGPTGGNEQFFGPGTRLTVL.